These 27 T cell receptor beta chains came from one sample sequenced in a study of OX40 agonist ivuxolimab in advanced cancers. TCRdb keeps only in-frame clones here, not all; method: immunoSEQ multiplex PCR. The sample yields 70,000 or so clones, more than 90% seen once. Sequencing was performed on CD4+ or CD8+ T cells sorted from blood, taken in a trial of the OX40 agonist ivuxolimab. The receptors stem from an adult with an advanced solid tumor such as melanoma, head and neck, liver or kidney cancer.

This chain uses TRBV4-2 with TRBJ2-1; D possibly uses TRBD1 or TRBD2 (5 bases each). The CDR3 consists of 15 residues. Germline-derived CDR1 and CDR2 are LGHNA and YNFKEQ. V gave up 0 bases and J gave up 5 bases, with 11 bases separating them. DNA for the CDR3: TGTGCCAGCAGCCAAGAACCGGGACCAGACAATGAGCAGTTCTTC. Protein: CASSQEPGPDNEQFF.

CDR3 DNA sequence: TGTGCCAGCAGCTTAACGTGGGGGGAGGGCACAGATACGCAGTATTTT. Residues: CASSLTWGEGTDTQYF. The chain employs TRBV7-3 and TRBJ2-3; possible D gene TRBD2, 6 bases. CDR1 and CDR2 from the germline V gene are SGHTA and FQGTGA. CDR3 length: 16 amino acids. V was cut by 0 bases and J by 1 base, with 11 bases left in between.

The J gene is TRBJ2-2, the V gene TRBV2; tentative D call: TRBD1 (7 bases). Germline V gene data show CDR1 as SNHLY and CDR2 as FYNNEI. The CDR3 covers 14 residues. The V end lost 11 bases, the J end lost 2 bases, and 15 bases lay between the germline ends. CDR3 protein: CASQGGSNTGELFF. Written as DNA, the CDR3 is TGTGCCTCCCAGGGGGGTTCCAACACCGGGGAGCTGTTTTTT.

The V call is TRBV13, the J call TRBJ1-2; D unclear. Germline V gives CDR1 PRHDT, CDR2 FYEKMQ (reference sequence). V gave up 8 bases and J gave up 9 bases, with 13 bases separating them. This CDR3 spans 11 amino acids. In DNA form, the CDR3 reads TGTGCCAGCTTCAAAGGAGAGAGCTACACCTTC. Its protein is CASFKGESYTF.

The rearrangement links TRBV7-6 to TRBJ2-1; the D gene is possibly TRBD1 (6 bases). V shed 5 bases and J shed 4 bases, with 12 bases lying between them. This CDR3 spans 14 amino acids. Germline V gene lookup returns CDR1 SGHVS and CDR2 FNYEAQ. CDR3 sequence reads: CASSPQGKYNEQFF. For the CDR3, the DNA is TGTGCCAGCAGCCCCCAGGGGAAGTACAATGAGCAGTTCTTC.

In DNA, the CDR3 is TGTGCCAGCAGTTCCTCCTACTCGAATGAGCAGTTCTTC. Protein sequence: CASSSSYSNEQFF. The chain employs TRBV6-5 and TRBJ2-1, with D hard to call. This CDR3 is 13 amino acids long. V lost 4 bases to trimming and J lost 7 bases, with 11 bases between them. Germline CDR1 MNHEY, CDR2 SVGAGI.

The V call is TRBV6-4, the J call TRBJ2-1; either TRBD1 or TRBD2 may fit D (6 bases each). The CDR3 is 14 residues long. Deletions cut 2 bases from V and 5 bases from J, with 10 bases between. Per the germline V gene, CDR1 is MRHNA and CDR2 is SNTAGT. CDR3 loop: CASSDTGADNEQFF. The CDR3, as DNA: TGTGCCAGCAGTGACACGGGGGCCGACAATGAGCAGTTCTTC.

The chain links TRBV9 to TRBJ1-6; possible D gene TRBD1, 6 bases. This CDR3 has 18 amino acids. From germline, CDR1 is SGDLS and CDR2 YYNGEE. V was trimmed by 0 bases and J by 7 bases, leaving 20 bases between them. CDR3 sequence: CASSVARNGGQYNSPLHF. The CDR3 nucleotides read TGTGCCAGCAGCGTAGCACGGAACGGCGGACAGTACAATTCACCCCTCCACTTT. Together with reference TRBV9 and TRBJ1-6, the CDR3 gives the full variable domain: DSGVTQTPKHLITATGQRVTLRCSPRSGDLSVYWYQQSLDQGLQFLIQYYNGEERAKGNILERFSAQQFPDLHSELNLSSLELGDSALYFCASSVARNGGQYNSPLHFGNGTRLTVT.

The chain employs TRBV13 and TRBJ2-3, with 7 positions matching TRBD2. Germline values: CDR1 PRHDT, CDR2 FYEKMQ (reference sequence). V lost 3 bases and J lost 3; bases outside the gene matches: 3. The CDR3 consists of 14 residues. The CDR3 DNA follows: TGTGCCAGCAGCTTTGGGGGGGGTACAGATACGCAGTATTTT. This codes for CASSFGGGTDTQYF. The whole variable domain, filled in from reference TRBV13 and TRBJ2-3, reads AAGVIQSPRHLIKEKRETATLKCYPIPRHDTVYWYQQGPGQDPQFLISFYEKMQSDKGSIPDRFSAQQFSDYHSELNMSSLELGDSALYFCASSFGGGTDTQYFGPGTRLTVL.

The chain joins TRBV27 to TRBJ2-1; 10 positions match TRBD2. This CDR3 spans 17 amino acids. With 1 base clipped from V and 7 bases from J, the junction kept 10 bases outside the gene matches. The germline CDR1 and CDR2 sequences are MNHEY and SMNVEV (reference sequence). In nucleotides, the CDR3 is TGTGCCAGCAGTTTATATTTTACTAGCGGGGATAGAAATGAGCAGTTCTTC. As protein: CASSLYFTSGDRNEQFF.

V usage is TRBV7-6 and J usage is TRBJ2-1; 9 bases fit TRBD1. Germline V lookup: CDR1 SGHVS, CDR2 FNYEAQ. The CDR3 sequence is 17 residues long. V was pared by 2 bases and J by 1 base, with 6 bases of the junction left unmatched. CDR3 protein: CASSLLTGGSSYNEQFF. Written as DNA, the CDR3 is TGTGCCAGCAGCTTACTAACAGGGGGCTCGTCCTACAATGAGCAGTTCTTC.

This sequence joins TRBV9 and TRBJ1-4, with a possible D match to TRBD1 (5 bases). The germline CDR1 and CDR2 sequences are SGDLS and YYNGEE. This CDR3 has 16 amino acids. Trimming took 0 bases from V and 0 from J, leaving 9 bases between them. The CDR3 loop reads CASSVGVGATNEKLFF. DNA of the CDR3: TGTGCCAGCAGCGTAGGGGTAGGGGCAACTAATGAAAAACTGTTTTTT. Based on the CDR3 plus reference TRBV9 and TRBJ1-4, the full variable domain is DSGVTQTPKHLITATGQRVTLRCSPRSGDLSVYWYQQSLDQGLQFLIQYYNGEERAKGNILERFSAQQFPDLHSELNLSSLELGDSALYFCASSVGVGATNEKLFFGSGTQLSVL.

The chain joins TRBV4-3 to TRBJ2-6; D is unclear. With 2 bases removed from V and 0 bases from J, the gap between germline ends came to 14 bases. CDR1 and CDR2 from the germline V gene are LGHNA and YSLEER. The CDR3 consists of 18 residues. The CDR3 here is CASSQLHLTSSGANVLTF. Written as DNA, the CDR3 is TGCGCCAGCAGCCAACTCCACCTAACCAGCTCTGGGGCCAACGTCCTGACTTTC.

The chain carries TRBV11-2 and TRBJ2-7; unclear D gene. Germline V gene data show CDR1 as SGHAT and CDR2 as FQNNGV. The ends were cut back, 3 bases at V and 2 bases at J, with 2 bases in the middle. The CDR3 is 11 residues long. This CDR3 is CASSLAYEQYF. CDR3 sequence (DNA): TGTGCCAGCAGCTTGGCCTACGAGCAGTACTTC.

The count of this clone is one. V gene TRBV29-1 combines with J gene TRBJ2-7; D gene uncertain. The CDR3 extends over 11 amino acids. The germline CDR1 and CDR2 sequences are SQVTM and ANQGSEA. V was clipped by 4 bases and J by 7 bases, with 11 bases between them. The CDR3 protein is CSVGVVGEQYF. The CDR3 coding sequence is TGCAGCGTTGGGGTCGTGGGGGAGCAGTACTTC.

The rearrangement links TRBV2 to TRBJ1-3; D might be TRBD1 (5 bases). V was shortened by 7 bases and J by 4 bases, with 14 bases between the two germline ends. The V gene's germline CDR1 is SNHLY and CDR2 FYNNEI. The CDR3 is 14 amino acids. This CDR3 reads CASIPRGLGNTIYF. The CDR3 DNA follows: TGTGCCAGCATTCCCCGGGGACTCGGAAACACCATATATTTT.

The gene calls are TRBV27 and TRBJ1-5; 8 nucleotides line up with TRBD1. This CDR3 region has 13 residues. V lost 3 bases and J lost 7; bases outside the gene matches: 2. Germline V gene lookup returns CDR1 MNHEY and CDR2 SMNVEV (reference sequence). This CDR3 reads CASSFQGAQPQHF. CDR3 sequence (DNA): TGTGCCAGCAGTTTCCAGGGGGCACAGCCCCAGCATTTT.

This sequence joins TRBV4-1 and TRBJ2-7; D call uncertain. V lost 4 bases, J lost 7 bases, and 11 bases lay in between. The CDR3 totals 12 residues. Germline-derived CDR1 and CDR2 are MGHRA and YSYEKL. The CDR3 nucleotides are TGCGCCAGCAGCCCAGCAGCCGGGGAGCAGTACTTC. Amino acid sequence: CASSPAAGEQYF.

The CDR3, as DNA: TGTGCCAGCAGCCCAGAAGAGTCTAGCTCCTACGAGCAGTACTTC. The encoded protein is CASSPEESSSYEQYF. The J gene is TRBJ2-7, the V gene TRBV7-6; D is uncertain. V was clipped by 5 bases and J by 0 bases, with 14 bases between them. The CDR3 covers 15 residues. The V gene's germline CDR1 is SGHVS and CDR2 FNYEAQ. The whole variable domain, filled in from reference TRBV7-6 and TRBJ2-7, reads GAGVSQSPRYKVTKRGQDVALRCDPISGHVSLYWYRQALGQGPEFLTYFNYEAQQDKSGLPNDRFSAERPEGSISTLTIQRTEQRDSAMYRCASSPEESSSYEQYFGPGTRLTVT.

The V and J genes are TRBV6-4 and TRBJ1-6; the D is unclear. Trimming shortened V by 6 bases and J by 0 bases, and 6 bases separated the two germline ends. CDR1 is MRHNA, CDR2 SNTAGT, per germline. CDR3 length equals 14 residues. The DNA of the CDR3 is TGTGCCAGCAGCATGGGCTCCTATAATTCACCCCTCCACTTT. This codes for CASSMGSYNSPLHF.

The DNA of the CDR3 is TGCGCCAGCAGCTTGGTTGGGTCCTACGAGCAGTACTTC. Translating it yields CASSLVGSYEQYF. V and J are TRBV5-1 and TRBJ2-7, with no clear D. Trimming cost V 0 bases and J 1 base, with 5 bases left between them. This CDR3 comprises 13 residues. The germline CDR1 and CDR2 sequences are SGHRS and YFSETQ.

This clone was seen a few times. The rearrangement links TRBV9 to TRBJ1-1, with D uncertain. Trimming took 1 base from V and 1 from J, leaving 11 bases between them. The CDR3 is 15 residues long. Germline CDR1 is SGDLS and CDR2 is YYNGEE. The CDR3 spells CASSVHDWGNTEAFF. CDR3 in DNA: TGTGCCAGCAGCGTACATGATTGGGGGAACACTGAAGCTTTCTTT. The variable domain in full, completed from reference TRBV9 and TRBJ1-1, reads DSGVTQTPKHLITATGQRVTLRCSPRSGDLSVYWYQQSLDQGLQFLIQYYNGEERAKGNILERFSAQQFPDLHSELNLSSLELGDSALYFCASSVHDWGNTEAFFGQGTRLTVV.

This clone has only a few counts. The genes are TRBV14 and TRBJ1-1; D is undetermined. This CDR3 has 13 residues. Germline CDR1 is SGHDN and CDR2 is FVKESK. V dropped 0 bases and J dropped 4 bases, with 6 bases sitting between them. CDR3: CASSQEVRTEAFF. CDR3 nucleotide sequence: TGTGCCAGCAGCCAAGAGGTCCGCACTGAAGCTTTCTTT.

This clone was detected a few times. CDR3 loop: CAISEEGSGEKLFF. As DNA, the CDR3 is TGTGCCATCAGTGAGGAGGGGTCGGGGGAAAAACTGTTTTTT. The chain has TRBV10-3 and TRBJ1-4; the D gene is possibly TRBD1 (5 bases). The CDR3 length is 14 residues. Trimming cost V 2 bases and J 8 bases, with 12 bases left between them. The V gene's germline CDR1 is ENHRY and CDR2 SYGVKD.

The V call is TRBV5-6, the J call TRBJ1-2; 7 nucleotides line up with TRBD1. CDR3 length: 15 residues. CDR1 is SGHDT, CDR2 YYEEEE, per germline. The trim removed 0 bases at V and 4 bases at J, leaving 6 bases unmatched. For the CDR3, the DNA is TGTGCCAGCAGCTTGGCGGGACAGTGGATCTATGGCTACACCTTC. The encoded protein is CASSLAGQWIYGYTF.

This chain joins TRBV18 and TRBJ1-6; tentative D call: TRBD1 (6 bases). Germline V gene sequence: CDR1 KGHSH, CDR2 LQKENI. The ends were cut back, 6 bases at V and 0 bases at J, with 12 bases in the middle. The CDR3 sequence is 16 residues long. CDR3 coding DNA: TGTGCCAGCTCCCGACAGGACAGCTCCTATAATTCACCCCTCCACTTT. This encodes CASSRQDSSYNSPLHF.

The CDR3 is CASTQGRVGFYNEQFF. The DNA for the CDR3 is TGCGCCAGCACCCAAGGAAGGGTCGGTTTCTACAATGAGCAGTTCTTC. The chain joins TRBV5-1 to TRBJ2-1, with D unresolved. Per germline, CDR1 SGHRS and CDR2 YFSETQ. The CDR3 has 16 residues. The V end lost 6 bases, the J end lost 3 bases, and 19 bases lay between the germline ends. Combining the CDR3 with reference TRBV5-1 and TRBJ2-1 gives the whole variable domain KAGVTQTPRYLIKTRGQQVTLSCSPISGHRSVSWYQQTPGQGLQFLFEYFSETQRNKGNFPGRFSGRQFSNSRSEMNVSTLELGDSALYLCASTQGRVGFYNEQFFGPGTRLTVL.